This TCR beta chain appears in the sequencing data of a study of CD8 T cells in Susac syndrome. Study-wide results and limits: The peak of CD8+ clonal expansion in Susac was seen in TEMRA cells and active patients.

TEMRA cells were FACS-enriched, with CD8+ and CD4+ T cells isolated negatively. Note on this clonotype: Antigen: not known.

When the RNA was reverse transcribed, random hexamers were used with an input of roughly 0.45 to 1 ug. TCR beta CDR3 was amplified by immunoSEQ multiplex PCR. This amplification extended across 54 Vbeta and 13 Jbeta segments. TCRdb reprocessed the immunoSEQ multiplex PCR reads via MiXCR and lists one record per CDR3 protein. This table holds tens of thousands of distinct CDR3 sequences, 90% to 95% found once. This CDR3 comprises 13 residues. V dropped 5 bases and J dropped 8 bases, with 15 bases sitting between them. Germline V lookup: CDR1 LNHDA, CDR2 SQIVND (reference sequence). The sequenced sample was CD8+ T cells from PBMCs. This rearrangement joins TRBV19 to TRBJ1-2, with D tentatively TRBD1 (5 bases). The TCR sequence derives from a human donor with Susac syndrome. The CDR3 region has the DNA TGTGCCAGTAGTTTCGGGACTGGGGACGGCTACACCTTC. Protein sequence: CASSFGTGDGYTF.